This T cell receptor beta chain appears in the sequencing data of a study of T cells after posttransplantation cyclophosphamide. This clone was picked up a small number of times. The antigen is unknown. Sampled 1 year posttransplant, controls received myeloablative marrow transplants, methotrexate and a calcineurin inhibitor. V dropped 0 bases and J dropped 2 bases, with 8 bases sitting between them. The germline V gene has CDR1 MNHNY and CDR2 SVGAGI (reference sequence). The CDR3 is 15 amino acids. The protocol was immunoSEQ multiplex PCR, while the TCRdb copy is restricted to in-frame clones and leaves out a portion. Of tens of thousands of clones listed, 80% to 90% are singletons. Study observations and caveats: Skin or GI-infiltrating T cells shared few TRB sequences with blood.

J is TRBJ1-3 and V is TRBV6-6, with D possibly matching TRBD1 (5 bases). Source: PBMCs, taken roughly 49 weeks after allogeneic stem cell transplant with calcineurin inhibitor and methotrexate. The TCR originated in a female patient aged 30 to 40 who received an allogeneic stem cell transplant from an unrelated donor, was CMV-positive, and had acute and chronic GVHD. Some T cells here may be from the graft donor. CDR3 DNA: TGTGCCAGCAGTTACTCGACAGCTCCTGGAAACACCATATATTTT. Protein product: CASSYSTAPGNTIYF.